This T cell receptor beta chain was captured by sequencing in a study of blood T cell repertoires in COVID-19. Study-level information: Sites across the United States, Italy and Spain contributed samples from acute and convalescent COVID-19. From T cells, B-cell-depleted T cells, or PBMCs came the material, which was cDNA or gDNA.

Deletions cut 2 bases from V and 4 bases from J, with 12 bases between. Germline CDR1 reads GTSNPN; CDR2 reads SVGIG (reference sequence). CDR3 length equals 13 residues. Per the study methods: Cell counts per sample came from amplifying reference gene primers. Measured with immunoSEQ multiplex PCR; TCRdb has only the in-frame clones, and not every one. For V, J and clone size, that table is used; D and trimming come from the DNA. The sample lists about 190,000 clones, 75% to 90% occurring once. The sample taken for sequencing was peripheral blood. The chain is built from TRBV30 and TRBJ2-7; perhaps TRBD2 as D (5 bases). The receptor comes from a man aged 35-49 years with acute or convalescent COVID-19. This CDR3 reads CAWSPGSTYEQYF. The CDR3 DNA follows: TGTGCCTGGAGTCCGGGGAGTACGTACGAGCAGTACTTC.